The rows below give T cell receptor beta chains drawn from one sample of a study of blood T cell repertoires in COVID-19. Clones were sequenced by immunoSEQ multiplex PCR, and TCRdb holds only the in-frame ones, with some missing. Of 300,000 or so clones in the sample, approximately 82% are singletons; the top ten hold about 1.2%. The sample was peripheral blood. The receptors come from a woman aged 45-59 years with acute or convalescent COVID-19. CDR3s include the opening cysteine and the closing phenylalanine or tryptophan. A D gene is named only where the DNA matches it firmly. The size entry is marked missing in some rows and otherwise reads once, few, many or a size class.

v_call: TRBV5-8; j_call: TRBJ1-2; clone_size: once; d_call: TRBD1; cdr3_nt: TGTGCCAGCAGCTTGGTCGGGACAGGGGCCGTGGGCTACACCTTC; cdr3_aa: CASSLVGTGAVGYTF
v_call: TRBV19; j_call: TRBJ1-1; clone_size: -; d_call: -; cdr3_nt: TGTGCCACCGGTTCCCGGGGGAACACTGAAGCTTTCTTT; cdr3_aa: CATGSRGNTEAFF
v_call: TRBV19; j_call: TRBJ1-4; clone_size: -; d_call: TRBD1; cdr3_nt: TGTGCCAGTAGTGAGACAGGGTCTAATGAAAAACTGTTTTTT; cdr3_aa: CASSETGSNEKLFF
v_call: TRBV28; j_call: TRBJ1-3; clone_size: once; d_call: -; cdr3_nt: TGTGCCAGCAGTCCCTCTAGGGGCAAAGGGGGAAACACCATATATTTT; cdr3_aa: CASSPSRGKGGNTIYF
v_call: TRBV29-1; j_call: TRBJ1-4; clone_size: few; d_call: TRBD1; cdr3_nt: TGCAGCGCTGCGGGAGGAGGGGGCGCAACTAATGAAAAACTGTTTTTT; cdr3_aa: CSAAGGGGATNEKLFF
v_call: TRBV7-9; j_call: TRBJ1-5; clone_size: few; d_call: -; cdr3_nt: TGTGCCAGCAGCTCCCCCGGACTTCTCAGCAATCAGCCCCAGCATTTT; cdr3_aa: CASSSPGLLSNQPQHF
v_call: TRBV3-1/TRBV3-2; j_call: TRBJ1-3; clone_size: -; d_call: -; cdr3_nt: TGTGCCAGCAGCTACGGACAGGGAAACACCATATATTTT; cdr3_aa: CASSYGQGNTIYF
v_call: TRBV5-5; j_call: TRBJ2-7; clone_size: -; d_call: -; cdr3_nt: TGTGCCAGCAGCTTGCAGGGTTCCGACGAGCAGTACTTC; cdr3_aa: CASSLQGSDEQYF
v_call: TRBV2; j_call: TRBJ2-5; clone_size: once; d_call: -; cdr3_nt: TGTGCCAGCAGTGAAGTCGGTGGATCTAGGGAGACCCAGTACTTC; cdr3_aa: CASSEVGGSRETQYF
v_call: TRBV12-5; j_call: TRBJ2-5; clone_size: -; d_call: TRBD2; cdr3_nt: TGTGCTAGTGGACGGGGACTAGCGGGAATTGTGGAAGAGACCCAGTACTTC; cdr3_aa: CASGRGLAGIVEETQYF
v_call: TRBV16; j_call: TRBJ2-6; clone_size: -; d_call: -; cdr3_nt: TGTGCCAGCAGCCAATCGCGCGGGTCCGGGGCCAACGTCCTGACTTTC; cdr3_aa: CASSQSRGSGANVLTF
v_call: TRBV5-1; j_call: TRBJ1-1; clone_size: once; d_call: TRBD1; cdr3_nt: TGCGCCAGCAGCTTGGAAGGGACAGGGGTCGCTGAAGCTTTCTTT; cdr3_aa: CASSLEGTGVAEAFF
v_call: TRBV30; j_call: TRBJ2-7; clone_size: -; d_call: -; cdr3_nt: TGTGCCTGGAGTCCACAGGGAATCCGACAGTCCTACGAGCAGTACTTC; cdr3_aa: CAWSPQGIRQSYEQYF
v_call: TRBV30; j_call: TRBJ1-2; clone_size: -; d_call: -; cdr3_nt: TGTGCCTGGACCCTCTTCGCTAACTATGGCTACACCTTC; cdr3_aa: CAWTLFANYGYTF
v_call: TRBV5-1; j_call: TRBJ2-1; clone_size: once; d_call: -; cdr3_nt: TGCGCCAGCAGCTTGGGGGACTCCAAGATGGCTGAGCAGTTCTTC; cdr3_aa: CASSLGDSKMAEQFF
v_call: TRBV5-6; j_call: TRBJ2-1; clone_size: -; d_call: TRBD1; cdr3_nt: TGTGCCAGCAGCTTTCACCGGGGACAGGTATACAATGAGCAGTTCTTC; cdr3_aa: CASSFHRGQVYNEQFF